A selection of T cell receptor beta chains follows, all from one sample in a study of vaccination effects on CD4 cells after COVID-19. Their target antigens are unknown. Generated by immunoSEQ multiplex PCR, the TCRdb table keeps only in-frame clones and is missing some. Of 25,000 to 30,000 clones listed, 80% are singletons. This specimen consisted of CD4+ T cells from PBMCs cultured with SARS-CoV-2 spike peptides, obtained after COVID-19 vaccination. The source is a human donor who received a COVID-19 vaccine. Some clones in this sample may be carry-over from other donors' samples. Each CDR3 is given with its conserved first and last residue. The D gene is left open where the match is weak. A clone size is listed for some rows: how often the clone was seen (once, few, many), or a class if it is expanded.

CASTPGTADNEQFF	TGTGCCAGCACTCCCGGGACGGCAGACAATGAGCAGTTCTTC	few	.	TRBV27	TRBJ2-1
CASTDRGLVGYTF	TGCGCCAGCACTGATAGGGGTCTAGTCGGCTACACCTTC	.	.	TRBV10-2	TRBJ1-2
CASSPLGANSYNSPLHF	TGTGCCAGCTCACCGTTAGGGGCGAACTCCTATAATTCACCCCTCCACTTT	.	.	TRBV18	TRBJ1-6
CASSFTPTAFQPDTQYF	TGTGCCAGCAGTTTTACTCCCACGGCGTTTCAGCCAGATACGCAGTATTTT	.	.	TRBV28	TRBJ2-3
CASSPRTGLTTGELFF	TGTGCCAGCAGCCCAAGGACAGGGCTAACGACGGGGGAGCTGTTTTTT	.	TRBD1	TRBV9	TRBJ2-2
CASSPAGTGNTIYF	TGTGCCAGCAGCCCAGCAGGGACTGGAAACACCATATATTTT	.	.	TRBV9	TRBJ1-3
CASSVVQNTGELFF	TGTGCCAGCAGCGTAGTTCAGAACACCGGGGAGCTGTTTTTT	once	.	TRBV9	TRBJ2-2
CASSIQGPGELFF	TGTGCCAGCAGCATACAGGGGCCCGGGGAGCTGTTTTTT	.	TRBD1	TRBV3-1/TRBV3-2	TRBJ2-2
CASSYRLTEADTQYF	TGTGCCAGCAGTTACCGACTGACTGAGGCAGATACGCAGTATTTT	.	.	TRBV6-2/TRBV6-3	TRBJ2-3
CARSDKDNIQYF	TGTGCCAGGTCGGACAAGGATAACATTCAGTACTTC	.	.	TRBV6-5	TRBJ2-4
CASSQDRGRGTQYF	TGTGCCAGCAGTCAGGACAGGGGGCGCGGGACCCAGTACTTC	.	TRBD1	TRBV6-5	TRBJ2-5
CASSLAGMNTEAFF	TGCGCCAGCAGCTTGGCGGGGATGAACACTGAAGCTTTCTTT	.	.	TRBV5-1	TRBJ1-1
CASSRDYYGYTF	TGTGCCAGCAGCCGGGATTACTATGGCTACACCTTC	.	.	TRBV5-5	TRBJ1-2
CASSSRTIGAVADTQYF	TGTGCCAGCAGCTCTCGTACTATCGGGGCTGTCGCAGATACGCAGTATTTT	.	.	TRBV13	TRBJ2-3
CAWSVAGTNSPLHF	TGTGCCTGGAGTGTGGCGGGGACTAATTCACCCCTCCACTTT	few	.	TRBV30	TRBJ1-6
CASSQTGRHNYGYTF	TGTGCCAGCAGCCAAACGGGACGACATAACTATGGCTACACCTTC	.	.	TRBV3-1/TRBV3-2	TRBJ1-2
CASSSDVGGATFF	TGTGCCAGCAGCTCGGACGTGGGGGGTGCGACTTTCTTT	.	.	TRBV5-4	TRBJ1-1
CSASKAATMNTEAFF	TGCAGTGCTAGTAAGGCGGCTACCATGAACACTGAAGCTTTCTTT	once	.	TRBV20-1	TRBJ1-1
CATSDAADTQYF	TGTGCCACCAGTGACGCGGCAGATACGCAGTATTTT	.	.	TRBV24-1	TRBJ2-3
CASSPIAGAQETQYF	TGTGCCAGCAGTCCGATAGCAGGGGCCCAAGAGACCCAGTACTTC	.	.	TRBV6-5	TRBJ2-5
CASSKGLAKNIQYF	TGTGCCAGCAGCAAAGGGCTAGCCAAAAACATTCAGTACTTC	.	.	TRBV21-1	TRBJ2-4
CASRGDGSGYNEQFF	TGTGCCAGCAGGGGGGATGGTTCAGGATACAATGAGCAGTTCTTC	.	.	TRBV6-5	TRBJ2-1
CASSPQVSGTNTQYF	TGTGCCAGCAGCCCCCAGGTCTCCGGCACAAATACGCAGTATTTT	.	.	TRBV28	TRBJ2-3
CASSSVVRGSNQPQHF	TGTGCCAGTAGTAGCGTTGTCAGGGGATCCAATCAGCCCCAGCATTTT	.	.	TRBV19	TRBJ1-5
CASSYSGQRPQHF	TGTGCCAGCAGTTACTCGGGACAGCGGCCCCAGCATTTT	.	TRBD1	TRBV6-5	TRBJ1-5
CASSFRGTEAFF	TGTGCCAGCAGTTTCCGAGGGACTGAAGCTTTCTTT	.	.	TRBV12-3/TRBV12-4	TRBJ1-1
CASSVRTSGQETQYF	TGTGCCAGCAGCGTACGAACTAGCGGTCAAGAGACCCAGTACTTC	.	TRBD2	TRBV9	TRBJ2-5
CATSDYTQDRGTNEQFF	TGTGCCACCAGTGATTATACCCAGGACAGGGGTACCAATGAGCAGTTCTTC	.	TRBD1	TRBV24-1	TRBJ2-1
CASSRDRGKETQYF	TGTGCCAGCAGCCGGGACAGGGGGAAAGAGACCCAGTACTTC	once	TRBD1	TRBV28	TRBJ2-5
CASSGRGRYEQFF	TGTGCCAGCAGCGGCAGGGGACGGTATGAGCAGTTCTTC	.	.	TRBV7-8	TRBJ2-1
CASSRTANTGELFF	TGTGCCAGCTCAAGGACAGCGAACACCGGGGAGCTGTTTTTT	.	.	TRBV6-6	TRBJ2-2
CASSLGPPPNTGELFF	TGTGCCAGCAGCTTAGGTCCGCCCCCGAACACCGGGGAGCTGTTTTTT	.	.	TRBV7-7	TRBJ2-2
CAISESNFQGANTGELFF	TGTGCCATCAGTGAGTCGAATTTTCAGGGTGCGAACACCGGGGAGCTGTTTTTT	few	.	TRBV10-3	TRBJ2-2
CASSPGAGASTDTQYF	TGTGCCAGCTCACCAGGGGCAGGGGCAAGCACAGATACGCAGTATTTT	.	.	TRBV18	TRBJ2-3
CASSQTGTLREQFF	TGTGCCAGCAGCCAAACCGGGACTTTGCGTGAGCAGTTCTTC	.	.	TRBV3-1/TRBV3-2	TRBJ2-1
CASGGTGGLGELFF	TGTGCCAGCGGAGGGACAGGGGGCCTCGGGGAGCTGTTTTTT	.	TRBD1	TRBV2	TRBJ2-2
CAWSVLGPKDQPQHF	TGTGCCTGGAGTGTTCTTGGACCGAAGGATCAGCCCCAGCATTTT	.	.	TRBV30	TRBJ1-5
CATSDPEAGADTQYF	TGTGCCACCAGTGATCCCGAGGCAGGGGCAGATACGCAGTATTTT	.	.	TRBV24-1	TRBJ2-3
CASQGPNTGELFF	TGTGCCAGCCAAGGCCCTAACACCGGGGAGCTGTTTTTT	.	.	TRBV6-5	TRBJ2-2
CAWSVQLIYNEQFF	TGTGCCTGGAGTGTACAACTTATATACAATGAGCAGTTCTTC	once	.	TRBV30	TRBJ2-1
CASSQEPGAFYEQYF	TGCGCCAGCAGCCAAGAGCCCGGGGCTTTTTACGAGCAGTACTTC	.	.	TRBV4-1	TRBJ2-7